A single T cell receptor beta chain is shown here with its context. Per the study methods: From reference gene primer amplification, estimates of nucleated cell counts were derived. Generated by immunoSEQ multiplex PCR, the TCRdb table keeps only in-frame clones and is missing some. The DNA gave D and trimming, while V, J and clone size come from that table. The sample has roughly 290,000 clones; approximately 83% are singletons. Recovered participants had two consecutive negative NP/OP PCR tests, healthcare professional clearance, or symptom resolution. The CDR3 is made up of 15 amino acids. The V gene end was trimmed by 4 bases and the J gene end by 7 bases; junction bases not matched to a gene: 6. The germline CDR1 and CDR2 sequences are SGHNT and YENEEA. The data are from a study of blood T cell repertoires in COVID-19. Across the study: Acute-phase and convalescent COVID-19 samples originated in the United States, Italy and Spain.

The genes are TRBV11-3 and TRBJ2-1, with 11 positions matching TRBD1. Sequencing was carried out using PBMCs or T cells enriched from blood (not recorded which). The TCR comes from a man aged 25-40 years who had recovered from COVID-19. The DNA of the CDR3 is TGTGCCAGCAGCTCCGGACAGGGGGCGCATAATGAGCAGTTCTTC. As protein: CASSSGQGAHNEQFF.